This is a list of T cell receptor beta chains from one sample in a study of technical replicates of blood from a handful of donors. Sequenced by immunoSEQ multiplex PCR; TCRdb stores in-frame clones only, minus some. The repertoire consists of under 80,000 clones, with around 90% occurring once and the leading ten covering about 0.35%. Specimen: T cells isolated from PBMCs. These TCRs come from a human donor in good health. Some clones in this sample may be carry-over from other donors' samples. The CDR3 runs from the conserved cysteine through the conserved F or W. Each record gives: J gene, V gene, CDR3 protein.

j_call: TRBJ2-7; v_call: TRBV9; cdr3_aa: CASSVGQLYYEQYF
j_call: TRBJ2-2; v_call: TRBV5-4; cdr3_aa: CASSGDRAVHTGELFF
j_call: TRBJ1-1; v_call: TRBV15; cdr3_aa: CATSRINTEAFF
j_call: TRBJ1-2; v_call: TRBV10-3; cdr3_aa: CAISEPQGARGYTF
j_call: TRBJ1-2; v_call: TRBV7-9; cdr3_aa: CASSPLSGQGYTF
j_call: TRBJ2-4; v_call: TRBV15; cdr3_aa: CATSRDIRSLAGGIGRNIQYF
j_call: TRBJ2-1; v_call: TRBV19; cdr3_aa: CASSIGPKVAGGNNEQFF
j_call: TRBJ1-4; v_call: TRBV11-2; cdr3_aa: CASSRTDNEKLFF
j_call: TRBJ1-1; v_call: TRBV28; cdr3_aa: CASSFRVHTEAFF
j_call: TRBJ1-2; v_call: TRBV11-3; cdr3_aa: CASSDNDRGDGYTF
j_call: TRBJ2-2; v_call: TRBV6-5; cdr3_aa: CASSSRAGGAGELFF
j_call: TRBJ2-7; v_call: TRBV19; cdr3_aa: CASSMSGASYEQYF
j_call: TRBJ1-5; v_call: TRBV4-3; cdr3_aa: CASSQHHSNQPQHF
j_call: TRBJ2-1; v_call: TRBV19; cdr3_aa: CASSIGTSGNNEQFF
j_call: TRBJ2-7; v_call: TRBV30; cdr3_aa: CAWNTGTSYEQYF
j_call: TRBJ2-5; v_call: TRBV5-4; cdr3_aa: CASSFNLAGVETQYF
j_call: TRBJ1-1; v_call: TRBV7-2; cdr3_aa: CASSSDRARLRDRGTEAFF
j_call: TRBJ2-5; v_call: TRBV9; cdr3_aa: CASSVNPESGEETQYF
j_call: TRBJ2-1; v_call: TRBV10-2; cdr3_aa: CASSGSSYNEQFF
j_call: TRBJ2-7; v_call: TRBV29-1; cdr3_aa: CSAGQGDEQYF
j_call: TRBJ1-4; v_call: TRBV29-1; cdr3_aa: CSVRSSSEKLFF
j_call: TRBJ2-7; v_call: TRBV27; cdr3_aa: CASSFGRIGPTGIYYEQYF
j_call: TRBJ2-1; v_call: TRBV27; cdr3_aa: CASSDDMGSYNEQFF
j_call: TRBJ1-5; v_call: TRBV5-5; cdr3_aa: CASSLTGPGEPQHF
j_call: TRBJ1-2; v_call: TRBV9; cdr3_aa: CASSVGAGVSYGYTF
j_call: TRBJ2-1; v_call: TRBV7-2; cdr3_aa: CASSLASGTVYNEQFF
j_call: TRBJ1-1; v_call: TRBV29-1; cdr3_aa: CSVEELQGSTEAFF
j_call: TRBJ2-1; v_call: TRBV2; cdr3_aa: CASRPGQGANEQFF
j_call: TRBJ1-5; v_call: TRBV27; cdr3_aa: CASSPSTGESNQPQHF
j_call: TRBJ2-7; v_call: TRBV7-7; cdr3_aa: CASSLAYGGTYEQYF
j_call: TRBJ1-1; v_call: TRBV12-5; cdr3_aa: CASGLVRIIGQGITEAFF
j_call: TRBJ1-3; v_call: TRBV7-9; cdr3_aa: CASSSLGTGVGNTIYF
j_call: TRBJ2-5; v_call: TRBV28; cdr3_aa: CASSMDYSGETQYF
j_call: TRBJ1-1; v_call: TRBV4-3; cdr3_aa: CASSQLQGAGNTEAFF
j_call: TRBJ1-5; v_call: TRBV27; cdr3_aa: CASRSGRDSNQPQHF
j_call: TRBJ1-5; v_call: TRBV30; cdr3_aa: CAWSVRMFRGGNQPQHF
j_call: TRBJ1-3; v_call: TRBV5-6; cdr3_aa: CASSLERGDTIYF
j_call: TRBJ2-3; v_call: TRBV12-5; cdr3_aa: CASGLTRDRVLGTDTQYF
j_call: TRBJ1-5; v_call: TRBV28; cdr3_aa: CASSSTPTGGLSNQPQHF
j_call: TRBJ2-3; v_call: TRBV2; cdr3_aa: CASSGRIWGSTDTQYF
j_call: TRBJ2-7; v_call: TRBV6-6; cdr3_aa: CASRPSLAGNYEQYF
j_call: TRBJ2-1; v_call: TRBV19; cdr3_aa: CASSMSPTGGYNEQFF
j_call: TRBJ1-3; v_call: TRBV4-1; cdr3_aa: CASSQRIFEGSPGNTIYF
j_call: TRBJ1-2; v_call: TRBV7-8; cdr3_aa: CASSPYAKQGARGYTF
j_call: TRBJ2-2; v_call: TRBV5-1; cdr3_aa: CASSQLRDRRTGELFF
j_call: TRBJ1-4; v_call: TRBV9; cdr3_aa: CASSVALSTNEKLFF
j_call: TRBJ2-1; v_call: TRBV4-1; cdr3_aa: CASSQALNLAGYYEQFF
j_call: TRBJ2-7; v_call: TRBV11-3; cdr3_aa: CASSSIAGPYEQYF
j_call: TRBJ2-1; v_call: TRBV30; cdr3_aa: CAWSPGTAYNEQFF
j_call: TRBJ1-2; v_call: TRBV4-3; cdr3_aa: CASSGHRGGYTF
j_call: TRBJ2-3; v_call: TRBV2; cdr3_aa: CASSGINTGLSEPTDTQYF
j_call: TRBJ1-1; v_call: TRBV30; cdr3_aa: CAWTPGTLNTEAFF
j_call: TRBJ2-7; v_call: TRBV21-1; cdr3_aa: CASSLRTRLDEQYF
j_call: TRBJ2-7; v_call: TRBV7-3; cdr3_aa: CASSPRDSPSYEQYF
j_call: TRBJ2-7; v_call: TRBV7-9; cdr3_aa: CASSFSGPQQYF
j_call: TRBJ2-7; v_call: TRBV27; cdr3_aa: CASSPTGPYEQYF
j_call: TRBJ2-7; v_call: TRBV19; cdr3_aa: CASSARLAGIPEQYF
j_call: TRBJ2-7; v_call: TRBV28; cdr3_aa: CASSSDWGDVDEQYF
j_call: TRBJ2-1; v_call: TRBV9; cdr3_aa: CASGREGREQFF